Below, 20 T cell receptor beta chains from the same sample are listed, as sequenced in a study of T cell repertoires in cytomegalovirus infection. TCRdb analysed the reads with MiXCR anew, one entry per CDR3 protein. Of 250,000 or so distinct CDR3 sequences in the sample, roughly an eighth are singletons; the top ten hold 1.5% to 2%. The sample consisted of PBMCs. The receptor set was obtained from a human donor in good health (CMV status not recorded). Some clones in this sample may be carry-over from other donors' samples.

This clonotype was seen ten or more times. V and J are TRBV7-2 and TRBJ2-7; TRBD1 matches 8 bases. The J segment lost 4 bases and the V segment lost 2 bases, leaving 4 bases of the junction unmatched. The CDR3 loop spans 14 amino acids. The germline CDR1 and CDR2 sequences are SGHTA and FQGNSA. DNA of the CDR3: TGTGCCAGCAGCTTAAGTGGACAGGGTTACGAGCAGTACTTC. Its translation is CASSLSGQGYEQYF.

This clonotype has ten or more counts. This chain connects TRBV7-3 to TRBJ2-5, with 9 bases lining up with TRBD1. The CDR3 covers 13 residues. Trimming took 8 bases from V and 1 from J; bases not matched to a gene: 2. The germline gives CDR1 SGHTA, CDR2 FQGTGA. CDR3 sequence: CASGQGSQETQYF. The CDR3 bases are TGTGCCAGCGGACAGGGGAGCCAAGAGACCCAGTACTTC. The variable domain in full, completed from reference TRBV7-3 and TRBJ2-5, reads GAGVSQTPSNKVTEKGKYVELRCDPISGHTALYWYRQSLGQGPEFLIYFQGTGAADDSGLPNDRFFAVRPEGSVSTLKIQRTERGDSAVYLCASGQGSQETQYFGPGTRLLVL.

The table lists this clonotype with a few counts. The V gene is TRBV4-3, the J gene TRBJ1-6, with D hard to call. Germline V CDR1 and CDR2: LGHNA, YSLEER. The CDR3 is 15 amino acids. Trimming pared 0 bases from V and 0 bases from J, leaving 3 bases between. The DNA of the CDR3 is TGCGCCAGCAGCCAAGACGGCTCCTATAATTCACCCCTCCACTTT. Protein sequence: CASSQDGSYNSPLHF.

The CDR3 nucleotides are TGTGCCAGCAGTTTAAGCCAAATCGGGACCGTGTCGAGTAAAAGTTTGGAGACCCAGTACTTC. Its translation: CASSLSQIGTVSSKSLETQYF. This rearrangement joins TRBV12-3 or TRBV12-4 to TRBJ2-5; D is tentatively TRBD1 or TRBD2 (5 bases each). Trimming cost V 2 bases and J 5 bases, with 33 bases left between them. CDR3 length: 21 amino acids.

The CDR3 nucleotides read TGTGCCAGCAGTTACGCGGTTGAGCAGTTCTTC. It codes for CASSYAVEQFF. V and J are TRBV6-6 and TRBJ2-1, with unresolved D. Germline V gene data show CDR1 as MNHNY and CDR2 as SVGAGI (reference sequence). V gave up 2 bases and J gave up 9 bases, with 5 bases separating them. This CDR3 has 11 residues.

The V call is TRBV7-3, the J call TRBJ2-1, with 14 bases identical to TRBD2. This CDR3 has 19 residues. J was trimmed by 7 bases and V by 1 base; bases with no gene match: 12. Germline V gene lookup returns CDR1 SGHTA and CDR2 FQGTGA. The CDR3 sequence is CASSLILPGLAGVENEQFF. CDR3 coding DNA: TGTGCCAGCAGCTTAATATTACCGGGACTAGCGGGAGTTGAAAATGAGCAGTTCTTC.

This clonotype appeared many times. The chain combines TRBV4-3 with TRBJ2-1; 15 positions agree with TRBD2. Germline CDR1 LGHNA, CDR2 YSLEER. Trimming cost V 1 base and J 10 bases; bases outside gene matches: 5. CDR3 length: 16 amino acids. The DNA of the CDR3 is TGCGCCAGCAGCCAAGGGACTAGCGGGGGGGAGAGGGAGCAGTTCTTC. Translation: CASSQGTSGGEREQFF.

This clonotype was detected many times. V and J are TRBV12-3 or TRBV12-4 and TRBJ1-1, with D unclear. V was cut by 6 bases and J by 2 bases, with 13 bases left in between. The CDR3 loop spans 14 amino acids. DNA for the CDR3: TGTGCCAGCAGCTTGGAGGGAAGTAACACTGAAGCTTTCTTT. Translated: CASSLEGSNTEAFF.

This clonotype was seen only a few times. V is TRBV29-1 and J is TRBJ2-5; D remains ambiguous. This CDR3 is built from 12 residues. The germline V gene encodes CDR1 SQVTM and CDR2 ANQGSEA. With 8 bases removed from V and 5 bases from J, the gap between germline ends came to 15 bases. CDR3: CSSHTITETQYF. The CDR3 nucleotides are TGCAGCTCCCACACCATTACCGAGACCCAGTACTTC.

V gene TRBV5-1 combines with J gene TRBJ2-5; TRBD1 matches at 7 bases. The junction had 3 bases not matched to a gene; V was cut back by 0 bases and J by 1 base. This CDR3 contains 15 residues. The germline V gene has CDR1 SGHRS and CDR2 YFSETQ. In DNA form, the CDR3 reads TGCGCCAGCAGCTTGGGAAGACAGGGCCAAGAGACCCAGTACTTC. Protein: CASSLGRQGQETQYF. The entire variable domain, with the rest obtained from reference TRBV5-1 and TRBJ2-5, is as follows: KAGVTQTPRYLIKTRGQQVTLSCSPISGHRSVSWYQQTPGQGLQFLFEYFSETQRNKGNFPGRFSGRQFSNSRSEMNVSTLELGDSALYLCASSLGRQGQETQYFGPGTRLLVL.

This clonotype has ten or more counts. The chain employs TRBV6-5 and TRBJ2-7; D tentatively fits TRBD1 or TRBD2 (5 bases each). The CDR3 totals 16 residues. Per the germline V gene, CDR1 is MNHEY and CDR2 is SVGAGI. V was shortened by 2 bases and J by 5 bases, with 19 bases between the two germline ends. In DNA form, the CDR3 reads TGTGCCAGCAGTTACGGTTCGGGGCAGGGCAGTCACGAGCAGTACTTC. Amino acids: CASSYGSGQGSHEQYF.

The genes are TRBV23-1 and TRBJ2-7, with D possibly matching TRBD1 (5 bases). TRBV23-1 is filed as an ORF, its function uncertain. The CDR3 runs to 13 residues. Trimming removed 3 bases at V and 3 bases at J, with 9 bases between. CDR3 residues: CASSHYDSYEQYF. The CDR3 DNA is TGCGCCAGCAGTCACTATGACAGCTACGAGCAGTACTTC.

This clonotype was counted at least ten times. The chain employs TRBV28 and TRBJ1-6; D possibly corresponds to TRBD1 (5 bases). V gave up 7 bases and J gave up 7 bases, with 14 bases separating them. CDR1 is MDHEN and CDR2 is SYDVKM in the germline V gene. The CDR3 has 14 residues. CDR3 nucleotides: TGTGCCAGCATCGATGGGCAGGGAAATTCACCCCTCCACTTT. This encodes CASIDGQGNSPLHF.

This clonotype was recorded at least ten times. The CDR3 loop is CASRDPGQGYEQYF. In DNA form, the CDR3 reads TGTGCCAGCAGGGACCCGGGACAGGGGTACGAGCAGTACTTC. The V call is TRBV6-5, the J call TRBJ2-7; 10 bases fit TRBD1. CDR1 is MNHEY, CDR2 SVGAGI, per germline. J was trimmed by 4 bases and V by 6 bases; bases with no gene match: 6. The CDR3 runs to 14 residues.

The chain couples TRBV7-9 to TRBJ1-2; D uncertain. The V and J ends lost 0 bases and 5 bases respectively, with 7 bases between them. This CDR3 contains 13 residues. Germline CDR1 is SEHNR and CDR2 is FQNEAQ (reference sequence). CDR3 DNA sequence: TGTGCCAGCAGCTTAGCCGGGCTTTATGGCTACACCTTC. It translates to CASSLAGLYGYTF.

Many counts were recorded for this clonotype. This chain uses TRBV6-1 with TRBJ2-3; D gene ambiguous. Between the trimmed V and J ends, which lost 5 bases and 6 bases, there was a span of 15 bases. Germline V lookup: CDR1 MNHNS, CDR2 SASEGT. This CDR3 contains 14 residues. In DNA form, the CDR3 reads TGTGCCAGCAGTCCCTCATTCAGGTCCGATACGCAGTATTTT. Translating gives CASSPSFRSDTQYF.

The CDR3 spells CASSHDLAGGLEQYF. CDR3 nucleotide sequence: TGTGCCAGCAGCCACGACTTAGCGGGGGGGCTCGAGCAGTACTTC. The chain employs TRBV4-2 and TRBJ2-7, with TRBD2 matching 11 bases. With V trimmed by 3 bases and J by 6 bases, 7 bases remained unmatched. CDR3 size: 15 residues. The germline gives CDR1 LGHNA, CDR2 YNFKEQ.

This clonotype showed up just a few times. This chain links TRBV7-2 with TRBJ2-7; D possibly corresponds to TRBD1 (6 bases). The CDR3 length is 14 residues. Germline V gene data show CDR1 as SGHTA and CDR2 as FQGNSA. V gave up 7 bases and J gave up 2 bases, with 15 bases separating them. Here the CDR3 reads CASILTGLTYEQYF. The CDR3 region has the DNA TGTGCCAGCATCCTCACAGGGTTAACCTACGAGCAGTACTTC.

This clonotype was detected only a few times. This sequence joins TRBV19 and TRBJ2-5; 10 bases line up with TRBD1. The CDR3 sequence is 15 residues long. Trimming cost V 5 bases and J 5 bases; bases outside gene matches: 8. CDR1 LNHDA and CDR2 SQIVND come from the germline V gene (reference sequence). The CDR3 reads CASSLTGGGLETQYF. Here the CDR3 DNA reads TGTGCCAGTAGTTTGACAGGGGGCGGTTTGGAGACCCAGTACTTC. Full variable domain (missing parts from reference TRBV19 and TRBJ2-5): DGGITQSPKYLFRKEGQNVTLSCEQNLNHDAMYWYRQDPGQGLRLIYYSQIVNDFQKGDIAEGYSVSREKKESFPLTVTSAQKNPTAFYLCASSLTGGGLETQYFGPGTRLLVL.

This clonotype was recorded at least ten times. The chain links TRBV6-2 or TRBV6-3 to TRBJ1-2; D unresolved. The CDR3 runs 12 residues. Between the trimmed V and J ends, which lost 2 bases and 5 bases, there was a span of 6 bases. Germline-derived CDR1 and CDR2 are MNHEY and SVGEGT. The CDR3 DNA is TGTGCCAGCAGTTACGGGGAATATGGCTACACCTTC. Its translation is CASSYGEYGYTF.